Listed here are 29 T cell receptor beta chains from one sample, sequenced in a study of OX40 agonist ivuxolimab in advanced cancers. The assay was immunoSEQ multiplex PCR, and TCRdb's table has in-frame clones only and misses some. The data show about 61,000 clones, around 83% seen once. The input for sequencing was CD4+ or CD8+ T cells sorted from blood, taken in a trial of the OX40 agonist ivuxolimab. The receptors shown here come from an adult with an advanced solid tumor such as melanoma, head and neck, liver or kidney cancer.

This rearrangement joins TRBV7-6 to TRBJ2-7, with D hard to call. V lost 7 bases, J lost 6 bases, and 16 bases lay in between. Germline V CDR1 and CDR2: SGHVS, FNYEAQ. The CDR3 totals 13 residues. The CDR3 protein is CASTLGPRSEQYF. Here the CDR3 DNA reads TGTGCCAGCACCCTAGGACCCAGGTCCGAGCAGTACTTC. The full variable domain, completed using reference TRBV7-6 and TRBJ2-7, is GAGVSQSPRYKVTKRGQDVALRCDPISGHVSLYWYRQALGQGPEFLTYFNYEAQQDKSGLPNDRFSAERPEGSISTLTIQRTEQRDSAMYRCASTLGPRSEQYFGPGTRLTVT.

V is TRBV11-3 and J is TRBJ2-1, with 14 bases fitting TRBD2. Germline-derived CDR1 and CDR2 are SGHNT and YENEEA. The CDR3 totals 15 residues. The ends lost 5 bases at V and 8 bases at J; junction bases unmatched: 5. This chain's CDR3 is CASSPQGLAGDEQFF. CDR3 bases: TGTGCCAGCAGCCCCCAGGGACTAGCGGGGGATGAGCAGTTCTTC.

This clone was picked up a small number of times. The chain's CDR3 is CASARDRQNSPLHF. CDR3 sequence (DNA): TGTGCCAGCGCAAGGGACCGACAAAATTCACCCCTCCACTTT. The gene calls are TRBV18 and TRBJ1-6, with D maybe TRBD1 (5 bases). The CDR3 extends over 14 amino acids. The V end was cut by 8 bases, the J end by 7 bases, with 15 bases between. Germline values: CDR1 KGHSH, CDR2 LQKENI.

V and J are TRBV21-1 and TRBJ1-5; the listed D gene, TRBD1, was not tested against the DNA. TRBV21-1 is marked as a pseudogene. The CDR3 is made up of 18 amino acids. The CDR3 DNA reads TGTGCCAGCAGCAAAGGGAGGTACAGGGGGCATGGCAATCAGCCCCAGCATTTT. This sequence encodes CASSKGRYRGHGNQPQHF.

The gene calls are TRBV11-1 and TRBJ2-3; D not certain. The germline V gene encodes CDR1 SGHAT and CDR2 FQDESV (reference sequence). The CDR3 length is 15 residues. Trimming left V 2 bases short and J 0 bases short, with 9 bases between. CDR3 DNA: TGTGCCAGCAGCTTACGGCTCGCTAGCACAGATACGCAGTATTTT. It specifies CASSLRLASTDTQYF.

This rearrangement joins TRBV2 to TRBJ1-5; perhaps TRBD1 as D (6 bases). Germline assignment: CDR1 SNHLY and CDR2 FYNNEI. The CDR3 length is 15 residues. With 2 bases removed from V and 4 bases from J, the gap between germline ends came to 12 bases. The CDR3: CASSEFGGLNQPQHF. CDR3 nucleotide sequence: TGTGCCAGCAGTGAATTCGGGGGGCTAAATCAGCCCCAGCATTTT.

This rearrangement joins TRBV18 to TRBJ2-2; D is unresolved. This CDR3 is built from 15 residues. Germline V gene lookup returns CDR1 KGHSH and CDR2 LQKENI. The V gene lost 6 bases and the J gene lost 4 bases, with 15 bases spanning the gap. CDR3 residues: CASSLTGRLTGELFF. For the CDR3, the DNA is TGTGCCAGCTCCTTAACCGGCCGACTCACCGGGGAGCTGTTTTTT.

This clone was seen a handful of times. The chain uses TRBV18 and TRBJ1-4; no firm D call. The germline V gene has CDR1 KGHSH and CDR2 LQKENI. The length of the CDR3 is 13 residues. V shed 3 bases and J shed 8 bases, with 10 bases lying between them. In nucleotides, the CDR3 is TGTGCCAGCTCACCCGCGGTACACGAAAAACTGTTTTTT. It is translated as CASSPAVHEKLFF. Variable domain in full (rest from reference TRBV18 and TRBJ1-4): NAGVMQNPRHLVRRRGQEARLRCSPMKGHSHVYWYRQLPEEGLKFMVYLQKENIIDESGMPKERFSAEFPKEGPSILRIQQVVRGDSAAYFCASSPAVHEKLFFGSGTQLSVL.

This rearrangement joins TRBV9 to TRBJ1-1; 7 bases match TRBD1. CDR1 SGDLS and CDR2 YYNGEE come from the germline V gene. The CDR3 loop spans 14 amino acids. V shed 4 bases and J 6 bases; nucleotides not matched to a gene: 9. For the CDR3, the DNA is TGTGCCAGCAGCCCCCGAGACAGGGTCCCTGAAGCTTTCTTT. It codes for CASSPRDRVPEAFF.

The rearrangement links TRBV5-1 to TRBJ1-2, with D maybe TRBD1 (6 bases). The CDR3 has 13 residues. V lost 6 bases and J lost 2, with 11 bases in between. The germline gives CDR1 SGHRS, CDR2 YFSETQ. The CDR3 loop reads CASNPGANYGYTF. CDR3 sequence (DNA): TGCGCCAGCAACCCGGGGGCAAACTATGGCTACACCTTC.

DNA of the CDR3: TGTGCCAGCTCACCAATTGGGGGCCGGACCGGGGAGCTGTTTTTT. Residues: CASSPIGGRTGELFF. The V gene is TRBV18, the J gene TRBJ2-2; maybe TRBD1 (6 bases). CDR1 is KGHSH and CDR2 is LQKENI in the germline V gene. Trimming pared 2 bases from V and 5 bases from J, leaving 12 bases between. CDR3 size: 15 residues.

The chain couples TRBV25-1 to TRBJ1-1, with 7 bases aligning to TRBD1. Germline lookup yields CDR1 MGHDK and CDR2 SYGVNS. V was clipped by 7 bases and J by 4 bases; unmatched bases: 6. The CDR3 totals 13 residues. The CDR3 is CASKGALTTEAFF. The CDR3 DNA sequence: TGTGCCAGCAAGGGGGCTTTGACCACTGAAGCTTTCTTT.

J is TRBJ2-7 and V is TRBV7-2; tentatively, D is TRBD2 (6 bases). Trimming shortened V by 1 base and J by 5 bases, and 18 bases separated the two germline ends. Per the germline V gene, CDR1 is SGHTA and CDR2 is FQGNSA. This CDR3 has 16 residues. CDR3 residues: CASSLEGLRGTHEQYF. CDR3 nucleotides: TGTGCCAGCAGCTTAGAAGGCCTGCGGGGTACCCACGAGCAGTACTTC.

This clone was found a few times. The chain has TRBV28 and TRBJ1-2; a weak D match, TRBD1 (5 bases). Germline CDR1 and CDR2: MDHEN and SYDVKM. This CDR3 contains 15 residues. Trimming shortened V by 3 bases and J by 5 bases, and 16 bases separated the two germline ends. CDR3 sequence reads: CASSFVDSYLYGYTF. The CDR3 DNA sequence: TGTGCCAGCAGTTTCGTCGACAGCTACCTTTATGGCTACACCTTC.

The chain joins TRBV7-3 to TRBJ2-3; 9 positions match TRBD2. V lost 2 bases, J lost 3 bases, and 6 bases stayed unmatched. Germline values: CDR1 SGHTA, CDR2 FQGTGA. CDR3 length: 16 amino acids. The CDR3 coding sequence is TGTGCCAGCAGCTTAGCGGGGGGGCGAGCTACAGATACGCAGTATTTT. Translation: CASSLAGGRATDTQYF.

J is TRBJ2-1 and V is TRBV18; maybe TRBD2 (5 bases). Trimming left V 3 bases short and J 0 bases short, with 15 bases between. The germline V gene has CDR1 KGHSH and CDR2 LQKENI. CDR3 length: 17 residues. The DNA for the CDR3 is TGTGCCAGCTCACCCCAGTTCGGACGGGGCTCCTACAATGAGCAGTTCTTC. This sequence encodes CASSPQFGRGSYNEQFF.

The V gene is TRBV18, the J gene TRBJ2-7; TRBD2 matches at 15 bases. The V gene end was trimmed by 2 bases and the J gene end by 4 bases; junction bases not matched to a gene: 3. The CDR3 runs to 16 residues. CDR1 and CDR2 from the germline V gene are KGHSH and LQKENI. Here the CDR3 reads CASSPGTSGGRYEQYF. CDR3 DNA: TGTGCCAGCTCACCAGGGACTAGCGGGGGGAGGTACGAGCAGTACTTC.

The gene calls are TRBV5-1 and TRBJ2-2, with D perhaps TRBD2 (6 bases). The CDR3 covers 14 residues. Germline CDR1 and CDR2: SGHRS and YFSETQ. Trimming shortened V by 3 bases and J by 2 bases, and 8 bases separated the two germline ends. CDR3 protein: CASSSTSNTGELFF. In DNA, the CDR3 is TGCGCCAGCAGCTCAACTAGCAACACCGGGGAGCTGTTTTTT.

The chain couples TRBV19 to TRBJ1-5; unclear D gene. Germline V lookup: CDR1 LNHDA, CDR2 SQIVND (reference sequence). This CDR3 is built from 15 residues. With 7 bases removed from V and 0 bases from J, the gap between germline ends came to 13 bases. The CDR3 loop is CASTPRLYSNQPQHF. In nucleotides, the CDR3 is TGTGCCAGTACCCCTCGACTTTATAGCAATCAGCCCCAGCATTTT.

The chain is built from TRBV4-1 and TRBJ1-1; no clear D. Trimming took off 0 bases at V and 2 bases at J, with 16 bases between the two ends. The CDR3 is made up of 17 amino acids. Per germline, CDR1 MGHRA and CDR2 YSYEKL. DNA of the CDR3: TGCGCCAGCAGCCAAGACCCTCTGAGACGGGAAAACACTGAAGCTTTCTTT. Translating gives CASSQDPLRRENTEAFF.

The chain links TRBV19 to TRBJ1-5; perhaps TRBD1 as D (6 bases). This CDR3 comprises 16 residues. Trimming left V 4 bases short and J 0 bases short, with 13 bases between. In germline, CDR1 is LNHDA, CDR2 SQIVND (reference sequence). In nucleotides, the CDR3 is TGTGCCAGTAGTAACCAAGGACAGCTTAGCAATCAGCCCCAGCATTTT. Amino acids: CASSNQGQLSNQPQHF.

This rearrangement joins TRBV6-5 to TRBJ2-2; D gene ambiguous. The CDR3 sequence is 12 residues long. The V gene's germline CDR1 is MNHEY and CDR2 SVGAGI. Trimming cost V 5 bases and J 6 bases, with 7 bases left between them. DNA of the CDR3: TGTGCCAGCAGTACCCCGGCCGGGGAGCTGTTTTTT. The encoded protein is CASSTPAGELFF.

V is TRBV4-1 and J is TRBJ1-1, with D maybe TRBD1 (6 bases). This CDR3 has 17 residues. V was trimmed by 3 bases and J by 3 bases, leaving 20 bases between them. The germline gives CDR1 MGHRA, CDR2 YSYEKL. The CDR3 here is CASSQGVRGRRYTEAFF. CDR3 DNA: TGCGCCAGCAGCCAGGGGGTCAGGGGTCGCCGATACACTGAAGCTTTCTTT.

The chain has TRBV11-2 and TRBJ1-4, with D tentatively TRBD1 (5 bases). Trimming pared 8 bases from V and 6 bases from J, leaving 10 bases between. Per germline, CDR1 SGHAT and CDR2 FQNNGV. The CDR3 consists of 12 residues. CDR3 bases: TGTGCCAGCGCGGGGGTGGATGAAAAACTGTTTTTT. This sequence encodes CASAGVDEKLFF.

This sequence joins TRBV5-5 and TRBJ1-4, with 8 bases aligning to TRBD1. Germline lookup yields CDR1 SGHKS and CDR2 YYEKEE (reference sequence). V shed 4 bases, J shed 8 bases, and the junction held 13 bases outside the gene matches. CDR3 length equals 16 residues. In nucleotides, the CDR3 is TGTGCCAGCAGCACGGGACAGGCGGAAAAACGGGAAAAACTGTTTTTT. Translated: CASSTGQAEKREKLFF.

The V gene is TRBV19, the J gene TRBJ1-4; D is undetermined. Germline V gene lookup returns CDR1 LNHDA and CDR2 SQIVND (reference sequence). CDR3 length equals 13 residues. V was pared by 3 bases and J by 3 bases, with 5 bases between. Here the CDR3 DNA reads TGTGCCAGTAGTATCCCCCCTAATGAAAAACTGTTTTTT. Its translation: CASSIPPNEKLFF.

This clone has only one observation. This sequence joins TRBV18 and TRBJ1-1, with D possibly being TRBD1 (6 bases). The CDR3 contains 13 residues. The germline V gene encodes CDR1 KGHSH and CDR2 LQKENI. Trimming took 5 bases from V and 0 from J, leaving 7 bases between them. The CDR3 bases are TGTGCCAGCTCAACAGGGTTGAACACTGAAGCTTTCTTT. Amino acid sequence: CASSTGLNTEAFF.

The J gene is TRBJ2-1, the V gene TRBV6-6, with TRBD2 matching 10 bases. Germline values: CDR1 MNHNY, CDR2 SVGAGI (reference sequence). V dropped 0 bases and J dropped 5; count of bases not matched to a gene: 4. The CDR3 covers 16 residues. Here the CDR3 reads CASSYSGAGGDNEQFF. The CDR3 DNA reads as TGTGCCAGCAGTTACTCGGGAGCGGGGGGGGACAATGAGCAGTTCTTC.

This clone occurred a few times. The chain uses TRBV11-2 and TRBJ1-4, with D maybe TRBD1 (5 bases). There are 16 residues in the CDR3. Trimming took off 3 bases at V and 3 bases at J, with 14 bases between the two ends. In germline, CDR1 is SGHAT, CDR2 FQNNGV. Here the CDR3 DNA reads TGTGCCAGCAGCTTGGACGGGACTAGGGCTAATGAAAAACTGTTTTTT. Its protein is CASSLDGTRANEKLFF.